Reported below is one TCR beta chain. This clonotype was counted only a few times. Its antigen is currently not known. There are no base qualities to consult, and no much larger clone falls within one base. This entry belongs to a study of T-cell reconstitution after alpha-beta-depleted transplantation in children (dated by TCRdb to about 2016). At the level of the whole study: Using TCR repertoire profiling, the study quantitatively followed how T-cell immune reconstitution unfolded in children after TCRalphabeta/CD19-depleted allogeneic hematopoietic cell transplantation.

The library relied on PCR. The sequencer listed for this sample is Illumina HiSeq 2500. Molecular barcoding was employed in the preparation of TCR libraries, with unique molecular identifiers being used to normalize TCRbeta repertoire quantification. Through fastp at Q25 and MiXCR, TCRdb rebuilt clones from the public reads, retaining in-frame beta chains. Identical CDR3 proteins give one entry, which carries the most common genes and DNA. The sample includes hundreds of thousands of distinct CDR3 sequences, with approximately 32% observed a single time. The ten top clones hold approximately 2.3% of the sample. This material consisted of PBMCs from the stem cell graft donor, taken from the stem cell graft. This sequence was found in a human donor who donated a stem cell graft to a child with aplastic anemia.

The DNA sequence follows: TGCAGCGTAGGGGGCGAGAGGAATTCACCCCTCCACTTT. The encoded protein is CSVGGERNSPLHF. The sequence joins TRBV29-1 to TRBJ1-6; the central 7 bases match TRBD1. V lost 6 bases and J lost 7 bases, and the count of bases not matched to a germline gene is 6. Spanning cysteine to phenylalanine, the CDR3 consists of 13 amino acids. Only CDR3 DNA remains: 39 bases, in frame from the first base. Via the germline V gene, CDR1 is SQVTM and CDR2 ANQGSEA.